Listed below are T cell receptor beta chains from one sample, sequenced in a study of T cells after yellow fever vaccination. TCRdb reanalysed the 5' RACE reads using MiXCR and keeps one entry per CDR3 protein. The data show around 550,000 distinct CDR3 sequences, about a fifth seen once. Sequencing was performed on PBMCs, taken 15 days after the yellow fever booster vaccination. The receptor source for this set is a man younger than 45 who received the YFV17D yellow fever vaccine. CDR3s include the opening cysteine and the closing phenylalanine or tryptophan. D genes are given only for firm matches. Size is omitted from some rows. Given values are once, few, many or a class for expanded clones.

j_call v_call d_call clone_size cdr3_aa cdr3_nt
TRBJ2-7 TRBV4-3 TRBD1 . CASSQFLGQGYYEQYF TGCGCCAGCAGCCAATTCTTAGGACAGGGTTACTACGAGCAGTACTTC
TRBJ2-5 TRBV6-5 . few CASSYSQGIQYF TGTGCCAGCAGTTACTCGCAGGGGATCCAGTACTTC
TRBJ2-5 TRBV7-9 TRBD2 . CASGPGLARQETQYF TGTGCCAGCGGCCCTGGACTAGCAAGACAAGAGACCCAGTACTTC
TRBJ1-4 TRBV6-5 . few CASSDSWEKLFF TGTGCCAGCAGTGACAGTTGGGAAAAACTGTTTTTT
TRBJ2-2 TRBV2 . . CASSDASPEELFF TGTGCCAGCAGTGACGCCTCGCCGGAGGAGCTGTTTTTT
TRBJ1-1 TRBV4-3 TRBD1 . CASSHLTGGKTEAFF TGCGCCAGCAGCCACCTGACAGGGGGCAAAACTGAAGCTTTCTTT
TRBJ2-7 TRBV12-3/TRBV12-4 . few CASSPAGREMRYEQYF TGTGCCAGCAGTCCCGCCGGTAGGGAGATGCGCTACGAGCAGTACTTC
TRBJ2-7 TRBV20-1 TRBD2 few CSARASGSSYEQYF TGCAGTGCTAGAGCCAGCGGGAGCTCCTACGAGCAGTACTTC
TRBJ2-1 TRBV2 TRBD2 few CASSAGLAKNEQFF TGTGCCAGCAGTGCGGGACTAGCGAAAAATGAGCAGTTCTTC
TRBJ2-7 TRBV20-1 TRBD2 . CSAAAGYGGEQYF TGCAGTGCAGCAGCGGGGTACGGAGGCGAGCAGTACTTC
TRBJ2-7 TRBV7-9 TRBD2 . CASSSVLAGDGGEQYF TGTGCCAGCAGCTCCGTTCTAGCGGGAGATGGGGGCGAGCAGTACTTC
TRBJ2-6 TRBV20-1 . few CSATGNNVLTF TGCAGTGCTACTGGGAACAACGTCCTGACTTTC
TRBJ2-2 TRBV5-1 . . CASSLGASNTGELFF TGCGCCAGCAGCCTCGGGGCCTCGAACACCGGGGAGCTGTTTTTT
TRBJ2-7 TRBV10-3 TRBD1 few CAISVRQGEQYF TGTGCCATCAGTGTACGACAGGGCGAGCAGTACTTC
TRBJ2-5 TRBV30 TRBD1 . CAWSVTGGETQYF TGTGCCTGGAGTGTAACAGGGGGAGAGACCCAGTACTTC
TRBJ2-5 TRBV28 . . CASSLDSWYETQYF TGTGCCAGCAGCCTCGATTCTTGGTACGAGACCCAGTACTTC
TRBJ2-3 TRBV20-1 . few CSASVAGSFGTQYF TGCAGTGCTAGCGTCGCGGGAAGTTTCGGTACGCAGTATTTT
TRBJ2-2 TRBV6-4 . many CASSDRATGELFF TGTGCCAGCAGTGACAGGGCCACCGGGGAGCTGTTTTTT
TRBJ2-7 TRBV7-2 TRBD2 . CASSPSTSGKSYEQYF TGTGCCAGCAGCCCCTCGACTAGCGGGAAGTCCTACGAGCAGTACTTC
TRBJ2-2 TRBV20-1 TRBD2 . CSARTSGRVTGELFF TGCAGTGCTAGGACTAGCGGGAGGGTTACCGGGGAGCTGTTTTTT
TRBJ1-5 TRBV18 . many CASSLNHPADYSNQPQHF TGTGCCAGCTCACTTAATCATCCGGCGGACTATAGCAATCAGCCCCAGCATTTT
TRBJ2-7 TRBV20-1 TRBD2 few CSILAGDYEQYF TGCAGTATACTAGCGGGCGACTACGAGCAGTACTTC
TRBJ2-5 TRBV5-4 . few CASSLVPGAQETQYF TGTGCCAGCAGCCTCGTTCCGGGGGCCCAAGAGACCCAGTACTTC
TRBJ2-1 TRBV5-1 . . CASSLRQNNEQFF TGCGCCAGCAGCTTGAGACAGAACAATGAGCAGTTCTTC
TRBJ1-3 TRBV9 . . CASSVAPGSGNTIYF TGTGCCAGCAGCGTAGCGCCGGGGAGTGGAAACACCATATATTTT
TRBJ2-5 TRBV6-1 . many CASTGQSLQETQYF TGTGCCAGTACCGGACAAAGCCTTCAAGAGACCCAGTACTTC
TRBJ2-4 TRBV23-1 . . CASSQVRVAKNIQYF TGCGCCAGCAGTCAAGTCAGAGTAGCCAAAAACATTCAGTACTTC
TRBJ2-7 TRBV18 . few CASSPPRPNSEQYF TGTGCCAGCTCACCACCGAGACCCAACAGCGAGCAGTACTTC
TRBJ2-5 TRBV20-1 . few CSANDGYQETQYF TGCAGTGCCAACGACGGGTACCAAGAGACCCAGTACTTC
TRBJ2-5 TRBV7-2 . . CAIRDQETQYF TGTGCCATTAGGGACCAAGAGACCCAGTACTTC
TRBJ2-7 TRBV5-5 TRBD1 few CASRKDRVEQYF TGTGCCAGCAGAAAGGACAGGGTAGAGCAGTACTTC
TRBJ2-1 TRBV7-8 TRBD2 . CASSLVLAGNGEQFF TGTGCCAGCAGCTTAGTACTAGCGGGGAATGGGGAGCAGTTCTTC
TRBJ1-2 TRBV4-2 TRBD1 few CASSHPSGVSDRLPRIGYTF TGTGCCAGCAGCCACCCCTCGGGGGTCTCGGACAGGCTTCCCCGTATTGGCTACACCTTC
TRBJ2-3 TRBV20-1 . few CSARSGSFPQYF TGCAGTGCTAGATCTGGCAGTTTCCCGCAGTATTTT
TRBJ2-1 TRBV20-1 TRBD2 few CSARPGLAGSAEQFF TGCAGTGCTCGCCCGGGACTAGCGGGATCTGCTGAGCAGTTCTTC
TRBJ2-1 TRBV5-6 TRBD2 . CASTLRGVPSQFF TGTGCCAGCACCCTGCGGGGGGTACCCTCCCAGTTCTTC
TRBJ2-5 TRBV7-8 . few CASSLPGVAETQYF TGTGCCAGCAGCCTGCCTGGGGTAGCGGAGACCCAGTACTTC
TRBJ2-7 TRBV6-5 . many CASTGQTYEQYF TGTGCCAGCACTGGACAGACGTACGAGCAGTACTTC
TRBJ2-1 TRBV20-1 . few CSAGGGYNEQFF TGCAGTGCCGGCGGCGGATACAATGAGCAGTTCTTC
TRBJ2-3 TRBV5-1 . few CASSFLPSETDTQYF TGCGCCAGCAGCTTCCTCCCTTCCGAGACAGATACGCAGTATTTT
TRBJ2-1 TRBV5-1 TRBD2 . CASSLQGTGTSGYNEQFF TGCGCCAGCAGCTTACAGGGAACCGGGACTAGCGGGTACAATGAGCAGTTCTTC
TRBJ2-3 TRBV7-2 . few CASSSLGQGTQYF TGTGCCAGCAGCTCCCTGGGGCAGGGAACGCAGTATTTT
TRBJ2-2 TRBV7-8 TRBD2 . CASSLAPGGRPTGELFF TGTGCCAGCAGCTTAGCCCCGGGCGGGAGACCAACCGGGGAGCTGTTTTTT
TRBJ2-1 TRBV7-9 . few CASILGESNEQFF TGTGCCAGCATCCTGGGAGAGAGCAATGAGCAGTTCTTC
TRBJ2-3 TRBV5-1 . . CASRRSVNTDTQYF TGCGCCAGCAGAAGAAGCGTGAACACAGATACGCAGTATTTT
TRBJ2-7 TRBV20-1 . few CSARAASYEQYF TGCAGTGCTAGAGCGGCCTCCTACGAGCAGTACTTC
TRBJ2-1 TRBV29-1 TRBD1 . CSVRQGARSNEQFF TGCAGCGTGCGACAGGGGGCGCGGAGTAATGAGCAGTTCTTC
TRBJ2-3 TRBV9 . few CASSVEGKGGGDTQYF TGTGCCAGCAGCGTAGAAGGGAAGGGAGGCGGAGATACGCAGTATTTT
TRBJ2-1 TRBV6-1 TRBD1 . CASRSTGGINNEQFF TGTGCCAGCAGATCTACAGGGGGGATCAACAATGAGCAGTTCTTC
TRBJ2-5 TRBV5-8 TRBD1 once CASGLVGTGETQYF TGTGCCAGCGGCTTGGTCGGGACAGGGGAGACCCAGTACTTC